This is a list of T cell receptor beta chains from one sample in a study of blood T cell repertoires in COVID-19. Profiled with immunoSEQ multiplex PCR; TCRdb holds only in-frame clones, not every one. Here the sample spans fewer than 250,000 clones, around 88% being singletons. The sample taken for sequencing was peripheral blood. These receptors all stem from a woman aged 45-60 years with acute or convalescent COVID-19. Each CDR3 is given with its conserved first and last residue. D genes are given only for firm matches. Only some rows state a clone size, as once, few, many or a class for expanded clones.

TGTGCCAGCAGCCCCGGACAGGGACAGTTTTTTCGCTACACCTTC,CASSPGQGQFFRYTF,TRBD1,NA,TRBJ1-2,TRBV14
TGTGCCAGCAGTTTATCCTTAAACAGGGGCGTTGCCACTGAAGCTTTCTTT,CASSLSLNRGVATEAFF,TRBD1,NA,TRBJ1-1,TRBV28
TGTGCCTGGAACCGGGAGGACACCATATATTTT,CAWNREDTIYF,NA,once,TRBJ1-3,TRBV30
TGTGCCAGCTCACCACCGAGCGCAAGAGAGACCCAGTACTTC,CASSPPSARETQYF,NA,NA,TRBJ2-5,TRBV18
TGTGCCAGCAGCTTAACGGGAGGGCCGGATACGCAGTATTTT,CASSLTGGPDTQYF,TRBD2,NA,TRBJ2-3,TRBV5-4
TGTGCCAGCAGTTTAGCCCTCAGGGGCAGGGTGTCTGGCTACACCTTC,CASSLALRGRVSGYTF,NA,NA,TRBJ1-2,TRBV27
TGTGCCAGCTTCCGAGAGCGGAACACAGATACGCAGTATTTT,CASFRERNTDTQYF,NA,NA,TRBJ2-3,TRBV2
TGTGCCAGCAGTTTGACAATAACCAACATTCAGTACTTC,CASSLTITNIQYF,NA,NA,TRBJ2-4,TRBV12-3/TRBV12-4
TGTGCCAGCAGCCAAGGGGCTGGGGCTGAGACCCAGTACTTC,CASSQGAGAETQYF,NA,NA,TRBJ2-5,TRBV3-1/TRBV3-2
TGTGCCATCAGTGAGTCGACAACTGGGGCCAACGTCCTGACTTTC,CAISESTTGANVLTF,NA,NA,TRBJ2-6,TRBV10-3
TGTGCCAGCAGCACTATACCGGGACAAATCATGAAGGGGGCCAACGTCCTGACTTTC,CASSTIPGQIMKGANVLTF,NA,once,TRBJ2-6,TRBV11-2
TGCGCCAGCCAAGAGGTGAACACCGGGGAGCTGTTTTTT,CASQEVNTGELFF,NA,once,TRBJ2-2,TRBV5-1
TGTGCCAGCAGCTTTCTCGGGAGGAACACAGATACGCAGTATTTT,CASSFLGRNTDTQYF,TRBD2,NA,TRBJ2-3,TRBV7-2
TGTGCCAGCAGCTTTTGGGGTAGCGGGAGGGCCGTGACCGGGGAGCTGTTTTTT,CASSFWGSGRAVTGELFF,TRBD2,NA,TRBJ2-2,TRBV5-8
TGTGCCAGCAGCTTCCTCGCGGGAGGGTTATACGAGCAGTACTTC,CASSFLAGGLYEQYF,TRBD2,NA,TRBJ2-7,TRBV13
TGTGCCAGCAGTTCCTCCGGGGGGGGAAGCGAGCAGTACTTC,CASSSSGGGSEQYF,TRBD2,NA,TRBJ2-7,TRBV27
TGTGCCAGCAGCCAAGGTCAGGGGTTGCAGTACTTC,CASSQGQGLQYF,NA,NA,TRBJ2-7,TRBV3-1/TRBV3-2
TGTGCCAGCAGCGCCCAACAGGGGAGAGGAAACACCATATATTTT,CASSAQQGRGNTIYF,TRBD1,NA,TRBJ1-3,TRBV3-1/TRBV3-2
TGTGCCAGCAGCGGGGACAGGGCGTATGAAAAACTGTTTTTT,CASSGDRAYEKLFF,TRBD1,NA,TRBJ1-4,TRBV7-9
TGTGCCAGCAGCCTAGGGGGAGGGGCTGAATATGAAGCTTTCTTT,CASSLGGGAEYEAFF,NA,NA,TRBJ1-1,TRBV9
TGTGCCAGCAGTGAAGCACAGGGATTCAGCTACACCTTC,CASSEAQGFSYTF,NA,few,TRBJ1-2,TRBV6-1
TGCAGCGTTGGAGCGGGAGTGTTTGAGCAGTTCTTC,CSVGAGVFEQFF,TRBD2,few,TRBJ2-1,TRBV29-1
TGTGCCAGCAGTTTTATAGGGGGACCTAGCTCCTACGAGCAGTACTTC,CASSFIGGPSSYEQYF,NA,NA,TRBJ2-7,TRBV27
TGTGCCAGCAGTGAAGACTGGACACTTCCGCCCCAGCATTTT,CASSEDWTLPPQHF,NA,NA,TRBJ1-5,TRBV6-1
TGTGCCGCGGGACAGGGTTCTTATGGCTACACCTTC,CAAGQGSYGYTF,TRBD1,NA,TRBJ1-2,TRBV28
TGTGCCAGCAGTGGCGCCGGCAGGGTTGCTCAAGATACGCAGTATTTT,CASSGAGRVAQDTQYF,NA,NA,TRBJ2-3,TRBV27
TGTGCCAGCAGCTTACAGGGGGCGCATGGGGCCAACGTCCTGACTTTC,CASSLQGAHGANVLTF,TRBD1,NA,TRBJ2-6,TRBV5-5
TGCGCCAGCAGCTTGGCCGACAGGTCCCGGACCCCCGGGGAGCTGTTTTTT,CASSLADRSRTPGELFF,NA,NA,TRBJ2-2,TRBV5-1
TGTGCCAGCAATACGGGGAACAGGCCCCAGCATTTT,CASNTGNRPQHF,NA,few,TRBJ1-5,TRBV28
TGCGCCAGCAGTCCAAAGGGACAGGGGGCCTCCAATCAGCCCCAGCATTTT,CASSPKGQGASNQPQHF,TRBD1,NA,TRBJ1-5,TRBV23-1
TGTGCCAGCAGCTCCGCTGAAAGGGGTTTTGGAAGCTACACCTTC,CASSSAERGFGSYTF,NA,NA,TRBJ1-2,TRBV7-6
TGTGCCAGCAGTCGAGGGGCGGGGAACTATGGCTACACCTTC,CASSRGAGNYGYTF,NA,NA,TRBJ1-2,TRBV6-5
TGTGCCAGCAGGCCTCCGGGACAGGGCTTGTCTGGCTACACCTTC,CASRPPGQGLSGYTF,TRBD1,few,TRBJ1-2,TRBV6-5
TGCGCCAGCAGTGAGTCGATAAACTCCCAGACTATCTCAGATACGCAGTATTTT,CASSESINSQTISDTQYF,NA,NA,TRBJ2-3,TRBV10-1
TGTGCCAGTAGTATGGACAGCTCTGGGGCCATCGTCCTGACTTTC,CASSMDSSGAIVLTF,NA,few,TRBJ2-6,TRBV19
TGCGCCAGCAGCTTGGGGCGGCAAGAGACCCAGTACTTC,CASSLGRQETQYF,NA,NA,TRBJ2-5,TRBV5-1
TGTGCCAGTAGTATACAGGGGAACACTGAAGCTTTCTTT,CASSIQGNTEAFF,NA,NA,TRBJ1-1,TRBV19
TGCGCCAGCAGCCAAGATTACCGGACTAGCGGGAGGGCAGAGACCCAGTACTTC,CASSQDYRTSGRAETQYF,TRBD2,NA,TRBJ2-5,TRBV4-1
TGTGCCAGCAGCTTAAGAGGCCTAGCGGCCACAGATACGCAGTATTTT,CASSLRGLAATDTQYF,TRBD2,NA,TRBJ2-3,TRBV11-3
TGTGCCAGCAGCCCGATGACTAGCGGGGGAGAGACCCAGTACTTC,CASSPMTSGGETQYF,TRBD2,NA,TRBJ2-5,TRBV7-2
TGTGCCAGCAGTGACCCCCGACTAGCGGTCTACGAGCAGTACTTC,CASSDPRLAVYEQYF,TRBD2,NA,TRBJ2-7,TRBV2